These 21 T cell receptor beta chains originate from one sample sequenced in a study of shared clonotypes between healthy human individuals. Here immunoSEQ multiplex PCR was the method, and the copy in TCRdb shows in-frame clones only, minus some. The table includes 170,000 or so clones, approximately 61% detected once. The sequenced sample consisted of memory CD4+ T cells sorted from blood. Subset indicated: CD45RA-negative fraction. The receptor source for this set is a man in his thirties or forties in good health.

V gene TRBV11-2 combines with J gene TRBJ2-2; 7 nucleotides line up with TRBD2. This CDR3 region has 17 residues. The junction had 15 bases not matched to a gene; V was cut back by 6 bases and J by 5 bases. The germline gives CDR1 SGHAT, CDR2 FQNNGV. The CDR3 DNA sequence: TGTGCCAGCAGTCCACGGGTGCGGGAGCGGGCTACCGGGGAGCTGTTTTTT. This codes for CASSPRVRERATGELFF.

The rearrangement links TRBV9 to TRBJ2-7, with 9 bases that match TRBD1. V lost 3 bases and J lost 3; bases outside the gene matches: 4. CDR3 length: 14 residues. Germline loops: CDR1 SGDLS, CDR2 YYNGEE. The CDR3 DNA is TGTGCCAGCAGCGGCCGGGACAGGGTCTACGAGCAGTACTTC. It codes for CASSGRDRVYEQYF.

The V gene is TRBV15, the J gene TRBJ1-4; D unclear. CDR3 length: 16 residues. Trimming left V 5 bases short and J 0 bases short, with 13 bases between. CDR1 is LNHNV, CDR2 YYDKDF, per germline (reference sequence). The CDR3 protein is CATSQGRRTTNEKLFF. The CDR3 DNA reads TGTGCCACCAGCCAAGGGCGGAGAACAACTAATGAAAAACTGTTTTTT.

The CDR3 region has the DNA TGTGCCAGCAGGAGTACAGGGACTGGAAACACCATATATTTT. As protein: CASRSTGTGNTIYF. The genes are TRBV6-1 and TRBJ1-3; D perhaps matches TRBD1 (6 bases). Trimming took off 6 bases at V and 2 bases at J, with 11 bases between the two ends. The CDR3 is 14 residues long. Germline values: CDR1 MNHNS, CDR2 SASEGT.

This rearrangement joins TRBV27 to TRBJ1-1; D uncertain. The CDR3 sequence is 14 residues long. CDR1 is MNHEY, CDR2 SMNVEV, per germline (reference sequence). Trimming left V 6 bases short and J 0 bases short, with 11 bases between. The CDR3 bases are TGTGCCAGCAGCCCCGTAGGGATGAACACTGAAGCTTTCTTT. This translates into CASSPVGMNTEAFF.

This clone was counted once. V and J are TRBV12-2 and TRBJ2-7; the table's TRBD1 call for D was not verified on the DNA. TRBV12-2 is a documented pseudogene. The CDR3 totals 14 residues. CDR3 coding DNA: TGTGCAAGTCGCTCGGCGGACAGGGAGTACGAGCAGTACTTC. Its translation is CASRSADREYEQYF.

The chain recombines TRBV7-6 with TRBJ2-2; 7 bases align to TRBD1. V trimming: 3 bases; J trimming: 7 bases; junction bases outside the gene matches: 8. The CDR3 runs to 15 residues. In germline, CDR1 is SGHVS, CDR2 FNYEAQ. The CDR3 nucleotides are TGTGCCAGCAGCTTTCGACAGGGTAGAAGCGGGGAGCTGTTTTTT. Translated: CASSFRQGRSGELFF.

The chain links TRBV5-1 to TRBJ2-2; D gene unclear. V shed 1 base and J shed 5 bases, with 9 bases lying between them. The CDR3 is 14 amino acids. Germline CDR1 SGHRS, CDR2 YFSETQ. The CDR3 region has the DNA TGCGCCAGCAGCTTGATAGGGAATACCGGGGAGCTGTTTTTT. This gives the protein CASSLIGNTGELFF.

The rearrangement uses TRBV6-5 and TRBJ2-7; 9 bases map to TRBD1. Trimming removed 7 bases from V and 6 bases from J; junction bases left unmatched: 10. CDR3 length equals 14 residues. Per the germline V gene, CDR1 is MNHEY and CDR2 is SVGAGI. The CDR3 region has the DNA TGTGCCAGCAAAAAACAGGGGGCCTCTGGCGAGCAGTACTTC. This translates into CASKKQGASGEQYF.

This clone was observed a few times. This chain connects TRBV10-3 to TRBJ2-7; 7 bases fit TRBD1. The CDR3 is 14 residues long. The V gene end was trimmed by 4 bases and the J gene end by 2 bases; junction bases not matched to a gene: 5. Germline CDR1 reads ENHRY; CDR2 reads SYGVKD. CDR3 sequence: CAISGTTGTYEQYF. The DNA of the CDR3 is TGTGCCATCAGTGGTACGACAGGGACCTACGAGCAGTACTTC.

This clone was found once. This chain connects TRBV28 to TRBJ1-2, with 7 positions matching TRBD1. CDR1 is MDHEN, CDR2 SYDVKM, per germline. The CDR3 runs to 15 residues. The V gene end was trimmed by 7 bases and the J gene end by 5 bases; junction bases not matched to a gene: 13. The CDR3 here is CASIGTGVYNYGYTF. In DNA form, the CDR3 reads TGTGCCAGCATAGGCACAGGGGTCTATAATTATGGCTACACCTTC.

The chain joins TRBV28 to TRBJ2-3; 8 bases map to TRBD2. Looked up from germline, CDR1 is MDHEN and CDR2 is SYDVKM. V dropped 6 bases and J dropped 4; count of bases not matched to a gene: 9. This CDR3 has 15 residues. The DNA for the CDR3 is TGTGCCAGCAGCACACAGCGGGAGTTTCCAGATACGCAGTATTTT. Translation gives CASSTQREFPDTQYF. The complete variable domain, with remaining parts taken from reference TRBV28 and TRBJ2-3, reads DVKVTQSSRYLVKRTGEKVFLECVQDMDHENMFWYRQDPGLGLRLIYFSYDVKMKEKGDIPEGYSVSREKKERFSLILESASTNQTSMYLCASSTQREFPDTQYFGPGTRLTVL.

The table lists this clone with a few counts. The chain couples TRBV2 to TRBJ2-7, with D perhaps assigned TRBD1 or TRBD2 (5 bases each). V was trimmed by 0 bases and J by 11 bases, leaving 11 bases between them. This CDR3 spans 12 amino acids. Germline CDR1 SNHLY, CDR2 FYNNEI. Here the CDR3 reads CASSEASRGEYF. As DNA, the CDR3 is TGTGCCAGCAGTGAAGCCTCTCGGGGCGAGTACTTC.

The gene calls are TRBV7-6 and TRBJ2-7, with 7 nucleotides matching TRBD1. The CDR3 totals 16 residues. Germline values: CDR1 SGHVS, CDR2 FNYEAQ. J was trimmed by 5 bases and V by 5 bases; bases with no gene match: 15. CDR3 sequence reads: CASSPDPDRVVDEQYF. CDR3 DNA: TGTGCCAGCAGCCCGGACCCCGACAGGGTGGTCGACGAGCAGTACTTC.

The rearrangement links TRBV6-6 to TRBJ2-4, with D unresolved. V dropped 4 bases and J dropped 5 bases, with 3 bases sitting between them. The germline gives CDR1 MNHNY, CDR2 SVGAGI (reference sequence). This CDR3 is 11 amino acids long. The CDR3 DNA follows: TGTGCCAGCAGTTCCCAAAACATTCAGTACTTC. The encoded protein is CASSSQNIQYF.

This clone showed up many times. The chain has TRBV18 and TRBJ2-1, with TRBD2 identical over 9 bases. This CDR3 comprises 15 residues. CDR1 is KGHSH and CDR2 is LQKENI in the germline V gene. V lost 1 base, J lost 5 bases, and 3 bases stayed unmatched. The CDR3 loop is CASSPLPSGNNEQFF. DNA of the CDR3: TGTGCCAGCTCACCACTCCCTAGCGGGAACAATGAGCAGTTCTTC.

This clone came up many times. V usage is TRBV5-5 and J usage is TRBJ1-5, with D possibly matching TRBD1 (6 bases). CDR3 length: 15 residues. Germline-derived CDR1 and CDR2 are SGHKS and YYEKEE (reference sequence). Trimming left V 1 base short and J 4 bases short, with 12 bases between. CDR3 nucleotides: TGTGCCAGCAGCTTGTCCGGGACACGTAATCAGCCCCAGCATTTT. The encoded protein is CASSLSGTRNQPQHF.

This clone was observed a handful of times. This chain uses TRBV5-1 with TRBJ2-7, with 9 positions matching TRBD1. The CDR3 runs 14 residues. V shed 4 bases, J shed 4 bases, and the junction held 6 bases outside the gene matches. Per the germline V gene, CDR1 is SGHRS and CDR2 is YFSETQ. For the CDR3, the DNA is TGCGCCAGCAGCCGGGGACAGGGAGAATACGAGCAGTACTTC. It codes for CASSRGQGEYEQYF.

V and J are TRBV7-2 and TRBJ1-2; no clear D. Trimming removed 1 base at V and 8 bases at J, with 14 bases between. The CDR3 length is 14 residues. Per the germline V gene, CDR1 is SGHTA and CDR2 is FQGNSA. This chain's CDR3 is CASSLVASLGGYTF. The CDR3 nucleotides are TGTGCCAGCAGCTTAGTTGCCTCCTTAGGGGGCTACACCTTC.

V usage is TRBV6-5 and J usage is TRBJ1-4; tentative D call: TRBD1 (6 bases). Germline V CDR1 and CDR2: MNHEY, SVGAGI. The CDR3 is 14 amino acids. V was trimmed by 5 bases and J by 0 bases, leaving 7 bases between them. CDR3 sequence reads: CASSRTATNEKLFF. CDR3 nucleotides: TGTGCCAGCAGTAGGACAGCAACTAATGAAAAACTGTTTTTT.

V is TRBV4-1 and J is TRBJ1-1; D remains ambiguous. This CDR3 is 15 amino acids long. Deletions cut 1 base from V and 8 bases from J, with 17 bases between. Germline V gives CDR1 MGHRA, CDR2 YSYEKL. CDR3 protein: CASSQGRIEYAEAFF. The CDR3 DNA reads as TGCGCCAGCAGCCAAGGGAGAATAGAATACGCAGAAGCTTTCTTT.